This passage covers 27 T cell receptor beta chains from one sample sequenced in a study of stem cell transplantation in POMP-related autoinflammatory disease. Assay: immunoSEQ multiplex PCR; the TCRdb copy retains only in-frame clones and omits some. This repertoire shows approximately 7,800 clones, 88% found once; its top ten account for over 10%. Material: CD8+ T cells from PBMCs, obtained after stem cell transplantation. The receptors shown here come from a human patient with POMP-related autoinflammation and immune dysregulation (PRAID). The T cells may come from the graft donor.

The V gene is TRBV5-4, the J gene TRBJ1-2; possible D gene TRBD1, 6 bases. Trimming took off 0 bases at V and 4 bases at J, with 10 bases between the two ends. Germline CDR1 is SGHNT and CDR2 is YYREEE (reference sequence). The CDR3 loop spans 14 amino acids. The CDR3, as DNA: TGTGCCAGCAGCTTGGTGGGGGCGGGCTATGGCTACACCTTC. Translated: CASSLVGAGYGYTF.

The chain carries TRBV24-1 and TRBJ2-4; TRBD1 agrees at 10 bases. This CDR3 has 14 amino acids. CDR1 and CDR2 (germline): KGHDR, SFDVKD. The V and J ends lost 3 bases and 9 bases, in that order; junction bases with no gene match: 4. The CDR3 sequence is CATSDAGQGGIQYF. The DNA for the CDR3 is TGTGCCACCAGTGATGCTGGACAGGGGGGCATTCAGTACTTC.

This clone was observed once. V is TRBV6-5 and J is TRBJ2-7; D may be TRBD1 or TRBD2 (5 bases each). V lost 8 bases and J lost 2, with 13 bases in between. Looked up from germline, CDR1 is MNHEY and CDR2 is SVGAGI. This CDR3 spans 13 amino acids. The CDR3 region is CASLRDGAYEQYF. CDR3 nucleotide sequence: TGTGCCAGCTTGAGGGACGGAGCCTACGAGCAGTACTTC.

The genes are TRBV24-1 and TRBJ1-2; D not resolved. V was trimmed by 1 base and J by 8 bases, leaving 10 bases between them. CDR3 length: 13 residues. CDR1 and CDR2 (germline): KGHDR, SFDVKD. CDR3 coding DNA: TGTGCCACCAGTGATTTCTACGGGTCCGGCTACACCTTC. Amino acid sequence: CATSDFYGSGYTF.

This clone was detected only once. This chain connects TRBV2 to TRBJ1-5; D ambiguous. CDR1 and CDR2 (germline): SNHLY, FYNNEI. Trimming removed 7 bases at V and 3 bases at J, with 10 bases between. CDR3 size: 13 residues. The CDR3 reads CASMFTYNQPQHF. CDR3 nucleotide sequence: TGTGCCAGCATGTTCACGTACAATCAGCCCCAGCATTTT.

The CDR3 DNA reads TGTGCCAGTAGTGCCCCCCTAGCGGGGATATACAATGAGCAGTTCTTC. Translated, it gives CASSAPLAGIYNEQFF. The chain joins TRBV19 to TRBJ2-1, with TRBD2 identical over 9 bases. Trimming at V came to 5 bases and at J to 4 bases, leaving 9 bases not matched to a gene. The CDR3 is 16 residues long. Germline CDR1 reads LNHDA; CDR2 reads SQIVND (reference sequence).

This CDR3 reads CASNMGNTEAFF. CDR3 sequence (DNA): TGTGCCAGCAACATGGGGAACACTGAAGCTTTCTTT. The chain recombines TRBV19 with TRBJ1-1; no definite D call. The CDR3 is 12 residues long. Trimming took 9 bases from V and 1 from J, leaving 9 bases between them. The germline V gene encodes CDR1 LNHDA and CDR2 SQIVND (reference sequence).

The chain employs TRBV11-2 and TRBJ2-4; perhaps D is TRBD1 or TRBD2 (5 bases each). Germline V CDR1 and CDR2: SGHAT, FQNNGV. The CDR3 has 17 residues. Between the trimmed V and J ends, which lost 6 bases and 3 bases, there was a span of 21 bases. The CDR3 DNA reads as TGTGCCAGCAGGGGGACGTGGGGGTCGATTAACAAAAACATTCAGTACTTC. As protein: CASRGTWGSINKNIQYF.

The chain employs TRBV12-3 or TRBV12-4 and TRBJ2-1; no clear D gene. The V and J ends lost 3 bases and 9 bases respectively, with 3 bases between them. The CDR3 is made up of 10 amino acids. CDR3 region: CASSFGEQFF. CDR3 in DNA: TGTGCCAGCAGTTTTGGTGAGCAGTTCTTC.

V usage is TRBV27 and J usage is TRBJ1-2; D remains ambiguous. The V gene's germline CDR1 is MNHEY and CDR2 SMNVEV (reference sequence). The CDR3 has 13 amino acids. V was trimmed by 3 bases and J by 5 bases, leaving 10 bases between them. This CDR3 reads CASSFSGGYGYTF. The CDR3 region has the DNA TGTGCCAGCAGTTTCTCTGGTGGGTATGGCTACACCTTC.

This clone was found a few times. The V and J genes are TRBV10-2 and TRBJ1-1; TRBD1 aligns across 10 bases. V was clipped by 5 bases and J by 4 bases; unmatched bases: 4. This CDR3 is 14 amino acids long. Germline V gene sequence: CDR1 WSHSY, CDR2 SAAADI. CDR3 residues: CASSRDRGGTEAFF. The CDR3 DNA sequence: TGCGCCAGCAGTAGGGACAGGGGTGGCACTGAAGCTTTCTTT.

The chain is built from TRBV28 and TRBJ1-3; possible D gene TRBD1, 5 bases. The CDR3 is 13 residues long. The germline V gene has CDR1 MDHEN and CDR2 SYDVKM. V shed 8 bases and J shed 0 bases, with 8 bases lying between them. The CDR3 region has the DNA TGTGCCAGCCAACAGGACTCTGGAAACACCATATATTTT. Translation: CASQQDSGNTIYF.

The chain has TRBV21-1 and TRBJ1-2; the table's D call, TRBD1, has no DNA check behind it. TRBV21-1 is tagged as a pseudogene. The CDR3 is 15 amino acids. CDR3 sequence reads: CASSRDRTGYYGYTF. CDR3 nucleotide sequence: TGTGCCAGCAGCAGGGACAGAACCGGGTACTATGGCTACACCTTC.

The rearrangement joins TRBV4-1 to TRBJ2-1; perhaps TRBD2 as D (5 bases). The germline V gene has CDR1 MGHRA and CDR2 YSYEKL. Between the trimmed V and J ends, which lost 2 bases and 10 bases, there was a span of 12 bases. The CDR3 consists of 13 residues. CDR3 sequence reads: CASSQSSHGEQFF. For the CDR3, the DNA is TGCGCCAGCAGCCAATCTAGCCACGGAGAGCAGTTCTTC.

V and J are TRBV27 and TRBJ2-2, with D hard to call. The V end was cut by 0 bases, the J end by 7 bases, with 6 bases between. CDR3 length equals 13 residues. Germline CDR1 is MNHEY and CDR2 is SMNVEV (reference sequence). The CDR3 DNA sequence: TGTGCCAGCAGTTTATCGACGATCGGGGAGCTGTTTTTT. This codes for CASSLSTIGELFF.

The chain carries TRBV27 and TRBJ1-1; TRBD1 might be the D (6 bases). The germline V gene encodes CDR1 MNHEY and CDR2 SMNVEV (reference sequence). The CDR3 covers 14 residues. The V and J ends lost 3 bases and 5 bases respectively, with 13 bases between them. CDR3 in amino acids: CASSLGGAGTEAFF. DNA for the CDR3: TGTGCCAGCAGTTTGGGGGGCGCGGGGACTGAAGCTTTCTTT.

The chain joins TRBV9 to TRBJ2-3; maybe TRBD2 (5 bases). The germline CDR1 and CDR2 sequences are SGDLS and YYNGEE. The V end lost 4 bases, the J end lost 7 bases, and 10 bases lay between the germline ends. The CDR3 consists of 12 residues. The CDR3 loop is CASSTRGYTQYF. DNA for the CDR3: TGTGCCAGCAGCACCCGGGGATATACGCAGTATTTT.

This chain links TRBV5-4 with TRBJ2-1, with a weak D call TRBD1 (5 bases). CDR3 length equals 15 residues. CDR1 SGHNT and CDR2 YYREEE come from the germline V gene (reference sequence). Trimming took 4 bases from V and 0 from J, leaving 11 bases between them. CDR3 in DNA: TGTGCCAGCAGCAGGACACCGAGCTCCTACAATGAGCAGTTCTTC. This translates into CASSRTPSSYNEQFF.

The CDR3 region has the DNA TGTGCCAGCAGCCCCTCCCACCGGGACAGGGACTACGAGCAGTACGTC. Translated, it gives CASSPSHRDRDYEQYV. The rearrangement uses TRBV28 and TRBJ2-7; 9 positions agree with TRBD1. Germline V CDR1 and CDR2: MDHEN, SYDVKM. The trim removed 6 bases at V and 3 bases at J, leaving 12 bases unmatched. This CDR3 contains 16 residues.

CDR3 residues: CASSVGDNQPQHF. In nucleotides, the CDR3 is TGTGCCAGCAGCGTCGGAGACAATCAGCCCCAGCATTTT. The chain links TRBV5-6 to TRBJ1-5; unclear D gene. V was trimmed by 4 bases and J by 3 bases, leaving 8 bases between them. Germline CDR1 is SGHDT and CDR2 is YYEEEE. CDR3 length equals 13 residues.

CDR3 in DNA: TGTGCCAGCAGCGCCCAATACAATGAGCAGTTCTTC. It codes for CASSAQYNEQFF. The chain links TRBV5-5 to TRBJ2-1, with no clear D. Trimming removed 4 bases at V and 4 bases at J, with 6 bases between. The CDR3 length is 12 residues. Germline V CDR1 and CDR2: SGHKS, YYEKEE (reference sequence).

The genes are TRBV13 and TRBJ2-7; D call uncertain. CDR1 is PRHDT and CDR2 is FYEKMQ in the germline V gene (reference sequence). The CDR3 has 13 amino acids. V lost 1 base and J 7 bases, leaving 11 bases between the germline ends. For the CDR3, the DNA is TGTGCCAGCAGCTTAGCTGTGGCTAAGGAGCAGTACTTC. Translated, it gives CASSLAVAKEQYF.

The chain is built from TRBV25-1 and TRBJ2-5, with TRBD2 identical over 8 bases. Trimming took 2 bases from V and 2 from J; bases not matched to a gene: 4. The CDR3 contains 15 residues. Germline V gene data show CDR1 as MGHDK and CDR2 as SYGVNS. The CDR3 protein is CASSEQTSGQETQYF. CDR3 DNA sequence: TGTGCCAGCAGTGAACAAACTAGCGGACAAGAGACCCAGTACTTC. Supplemented by reference TRBV25-1 and TRBJ2-5, the full variable domain reads EADIYQTPRYLVIGTGKKITLECSQTMGHDKMYWYQQDPGMELHLIHYSYGVNSTEKGDLSSESTVSRIRTEHFPLTLESARPSHTSQYLCASSEQTSGQETQYFGPGTRLLVL.

The chain has TRBV27 and TRBJ2-7, with D perhaps TRBD2 (6 bases). The CDR3 length is 17 residues. Trimming took 5 bases from V and 4 from J, leaving 24 bases between them. Germline loops: CDR1 MNHEY, CDR2 SMNVEV (reference sequence). CDR3 region: CASSPDLLTVAGYEQYF. DNA of the CDR3: TGTGCCAGCAGTCCAGACCTCTTAACAGTGGCGGGGTACGAGCAGTACTTC.

The gene calls are TRBV30 and TRBJ2-2; D is possibly TRBD1 or TRBD2 (5 bases each). V shed 4 bases and J shed 1 base, with 13 bases lying between them. Germline CDR1 reads GTSNPN; CDR2 reads SVGIG (reference sequence). The CDR3 spans 15 residues. In nucleotides, the CDR3 is TGTGCCTGGAACGGGGTGGGGGTGAACACCGGGGAGCTGTTTTTT. Its protein is CAWNGVGVNTGELFF.

A remark on this clone: A read error may produce the germline difference seen at one junction end. The rearrangement links TRBV13 to TRBJ2-1; weak D call: TRBD2 (7 bases). This CDR3 region has 15 residues. Germline loops: CDR1 PRHDT, CDR2 FYEKMQ (reference sequence). The CDR3 loop is CASSLGGGRHNEQFF. For the CDR3, the DNA is TGTGCCAGCAGCCTAGGGGGGGGACGGCACAATGAGCAGTTCTTC.

This chain joins TRBV24-1 and TRBJ2-7; D call uncertain. CDR1 and CDR2 (germline): KGHDR, SFDVKD. The length of the CDR3 is 11 residues. The germline V and J ends were trimmed by 4 bases and 3 bases, with 3 bases remaining between them. The CDR3 bases are TGTGCCACCAGTGACGGCTACGAGCAGTACTTC. Its protein is CATSDGYEQYF.